The 5 T cell receptor beta chains reported below all come from one sample, sequenced in a study of cytomegalovirus exposure and HLA in healthy donors. The PCR had 60 Vbeta and 13 Jbeta primers. Repertoires were generated with immunoSEQ multiplex PCR, while TCRdb's copy carries only in-frame clones and drops some. The table has some 80,000 clones, about 79% seen once. The sequencing input was PBMCs. All receptors derive from a man in his late teens or twenties in good health and CMV-seropositive.

This chain uses TRBV5-1 with TRBJ2-3; D uncertain. V lost 1 base and J lost 4, with 4 bases in between. Germline-derived CDR1 and CDR2 are SGHRS and YFSETQ. The CDR3 extends over 12 amino acids. The CDR3 reads CASSLYADTQYF. The CDR3 DNA follows: TGCGCCAGCAGCTTGTATGCAGATACGCAGTATTTT.

V usage is TRBV29-1 and J usage is TRBJ2-2; 10 bases align to TRBD2. The CDR3 runs 15 residues. V shed 4 bases and J 7 bases; nucleotides not matched to a gene: 9. The germline V gene encodes CDR1 SQVTM and CDR2 ANQGSEA. CDR3 residues: CSVVVGLAGVGELFF. The CDR3, as DNA: TGCAGCGTTGTGGTGGGTCTAGCGGGGGTCGGGGAGCTGTTTTTT.

This clone was observed once. This chain uses TRBV5-1 with TRBJ1-1; D is ambiguous. Trimming shortened V by 4 bases and J by 1 base, and 11 bases separated the two germline ends. Per germline, CDR1 SGHRS and CDR2 YFSETQ. The CDR3 is made up of 14 amino acids. This chain's CDR3 is CASSRSQTNTEAFF. Here the CDR3 DNA reads TGCGCCAGCAGCCGGAGCCAGACGAACACTGAAGCTTTCTTT.

This clone has only a few counts. The genes are TRBV5-1 and TRBJ2-2; D perhaps matches TRBD1 (5 bases). V gave up 2 bases and J gave up 6 bases, with 11 bases separating them. This CDR3 contains 14 residues. Germline V CDR1 and CDR2: SGHRS, YFSETQ. This CDR3 reads CASSLGASAGELFF. The CDR3 DNA reads as TGCGCCAGCAGCTTAGGGGCTTCTGCCGGGGAGCTGTTTTTT. The variable domain in full, with the rest retrieved from reference TRBV5-1 and TRBJ2-2, is KAGVTQTPRYLIKTRGQQVTLSCSPISGHRSVSWYQQTPGQGLQFLFEYFSETQRNKGNFPGRFSGRQFSNSRSEMNVSTLELGDSALYLCASSLGASAGELFFGEGSRLTVL.

The chain employs TRBV4-1 and TRBJ2-1; perhaps TRBD2 as D (5 bases). Trimming pared 0 bases from V and 10 bases from J, leaving 10 bases between. Germline V gene data show CDR1 as MGHRA and CDR2 as YSYEKL. The CDR3 loop spans 13 amino acids. The DNA for the CDR3 is TGCGCCAGCAGCCAAGATTCCGGGAAGGAGCAGTTCTTC. This gives the protein CASSQDSGKEQFF.